This record concerns one T cell receptor beta chain sequence. Its cognate antigen has yet to be identified. No clone much larger than this one lies a single base away; base qualities are absent. Participants in the prospective study were enrolled through a virtual design, were aged roughly 18 to 90 years, and lived in about 25 United States geographic areas. To assign participants to cohorts, the prospective study relied on clinical history that participants themselves reported in a screening survey and a study questionnaire. Recovered participants in ImmuneRACE Cohort 3 were defined by two consecutive negative NP/OP PCR tests, clearance by a healthcare professional, or resolution of symptoms. Each participant in the prospective study had whole blood, serum and a nasopharyngeal or oropharyngeal swab collected by mobile phlebotomists. Prospective study participants could optionally give additional blood draws and questionnaires over a roughly two-month period. Prospective study blood samples were shipped either frozen or at room temperature before DNA extraction.

TCRbeta CDR3 regions were amplified from genomic DNA using the immunoSEQ Assay, a bias-controlled multiplex PCR. The source study handled its data this way. The number of nucleated cells in each sample was estimated by amplification of reference gene primers within the assay. To quantify the absolute abundance of each unique TCRbeta CDR3 rearrangement, sequence reads were collapsed and filtered. Productive Simpson clonality was computed per sample as the square root of Simpson's diversity index over productive rearrangements. Imported from immuneACCESS, the table was reduced by TCRdb to in-frame sequences with V and J called. These copies leave out some clones; in studies compared against another copy, an unresolved V gene accounts for under half, and the cause of the remainder is not known. Clone size and the V and J calls come from that table; the DNA yielded D and trimming. The sample has 150,000 to 200,000 clones on record, approximately 80% of them singletons. 11% of the sample is in the top ten clones.

CDR1 and CDR2 are drawn from the germline V gene: SGHRS, YFSETQ. Relative to germline, V is missing 4 bases and J is missing 0 bases, with 7 bases of the junction outside any gene match. The CDR3 goes from the cysteine to the phenylalanine over 16 residues. Just CDR3 DNA is preserved here, 48 bases in frame from base 1. This sample stems from a study of blood T cell repertoires in COVID-19 (dated by TCRdb to 2020 to 2022). With respect to the entire study: Samples covering the acute and convalescent phases of COVID-19 were provided by collaborators in the United States, Italy and Spain. The prospective study material was composed of cDNA or gDNA derived from T cells, B-cell-depleted T cells, or PBMCs. Subjects who had been exposed to COVID-19, were actively infected with it, or had recovered from it provided the deeply sampled blood TCRbeta repertoires that made up the dataset. The repertoires were made available in a free public database intended to serve as a resource for research on the immune response to SARS-CoV-2. The samples were drawn from the first 160 participants of the ongoing ImmuneRACE study and from 950 to 1,500 subjects provided by 6 global collaborators. A de-identified subject ID, COVID-19 status, age in years and sex were almost always included in the sample metadata. Where available, HLA class I and class II types were obtained from metadata supplied by the sample provider rather than from assay-based typing.

Broader findings and caveats from the paper: The quantity of clinical and demographic metadata differed by source and by participant and was supplied without curation.

Material for sequencing was PBMCs or T cells enriched from blood (not recorded which). Recombination joined TRBV5-1 with TRBJ1-5, with 7 central nucleotides matching TRBD1. The clonotype was recovered from a man between 50 and 59 years old who had recovered from COVID-19. The CDR3 protein is CASSPGTESSNQPQHF. The nucleotide sequence is TGCGCCAGCAGCCCGGGGACAGAGAGTAGCAATCAGCCCCAGCATTTT.